The 8 T cell receptor beta chains given below trace back to one sample, sequenced in a study of blood T cell repertoires in COVID-19. Profiling relied on immunoSEQ multiplex PCR, and the TCRdb table lists in-frame clones only, not all of them. Among more than 85,000 clones, roughly 90% were seen once, and the ten largest hold roughly 6.5%. Sequencing used peripheral blood. These receptor sequences come from a woman in her fifties or sixties with acute or convalescent COVID-19.

The chain combines TRBV12-3 or TRBV12-4 with TRBJ2-2; unclear D gene. The CDR3 sequence is 13 residues long. The germline V and J ends were trimmed by 7 bases and 1 base, with 7 bases remaining between them. The CDR3 reads CASKAGNTGELFF. CDR3 DNA sequence: TGTGCCAGCAAGGCAGGGAACACCGGGGAGCTGTTTTTT.

Notes on this clone: This sample includes further DNA sequences coding for the same CDR3. This rearrangement joins TRBV5-1 to TRBJ1-1; 8 nucleotides match TRBD1. The CDR3 length is 14 residues. Germline CDR1 is SGHRS and CDR2 is YFSETQ. Trimming took 3 bases from V and 1 from J; bases not matched to a gene: 2. CDR3 sequence: CASSSGQGNTEAFF. DNA of the CDR3: TGCGCCAGCAGCTCCGGACAGGGGAACACTGAAGCTTTCTTT.

The chain links TRBV4-1 to TRBJ2-6, with 10 bases that match TRBD1. The CDR3 contains 17 residues. V shed 7 bases, J shed 0 bases, and the junction held 6 bases outside the gene matches. Germline lookup yields CDR1 MGHRA and CDR2 YSYEKL. The CDR3 coding sequence is TGCGCCAGCACCGAGGGACAGGGGTTCTCTGGGGCCAACGTCCTGACTTTC. Its translation: CASTEGQGFSGANVLTF.

The chain recombines TRBV19 with TRBJ1-1; possibly TRBD1 for D (6 bases). Germline assignment: CDR1 LNHDA and CDR2 SQIVND (reference sequence). This CDR3 region has 14 residues. Trimming stripped 4 bases from V and 3 bases from J, with 12 bases between. CDR3 protein: CASSTLTGYTEAFF. The CDR3 DNA reads TGTGCCAGTAGTACTCTAACAGGGTACACTGAAGCTTTCTTT.

The gene calls are TRBV6-1 and TRBJ1-1; no clear D. The CDR3 has 13 residues. Germline lookup yields CDR1 MNHNS and CDR2 SASEGT. V was trimmed by 3 bases and J by 1 base, leaving 6 bases between them. The CDR3 loop reads CASSDRGNTEAFF. Here the CDR3 DNA reads TGTGCCAGCAGTGATCGGGGGAACACTGAAGCTTTCTTT.

This sequence joins TRBV7-9 and TRBJ2-1; tentatively, D is TRBD1 (7 bases). Trimming shortened V by 5 bases and J by 10 bases, and 21 bases separated the two germline ends. Germline-derived CDR1 and CDR2 are SEHNR and FQNEAQ (reference sequence). The CDR3 totals 15 residues. The CDR3 nucleotides read TGTGCCAGCAGCACGTGGGGGGCCAGGGGGTTGGAGCAGTTCTTC. This encodes CASSTWGARGLEQFF.

The chain uses TRBV5-1 and TRBJ2-5, with 7 positions matching TRBD1. V trimming: 2 bases; J trimming: 2 bases; junction bases outside the gene matches: 3. Per germline, CDR1 SGHRS and CDR2 YFSETQ. The CDR3 is 14 residues long. This CDR3 is CASSFGQVQETQYF. For the CDR3, the DNA is TGCGCCAGCAGCTTCGGACAGGTACAAGAGACCCAGTACTTC.

This clone was seen a handful of times. This chain connects TRBV19 to TRBJ1-5; TRBD1 aligns across 7 bases. The CDR3 is 14 amino acids. The trim removed 10 bases at V and 7 bases at J, leaving 13 bases unmatched. The germline gives CDR1 LNHDA, CDR2 SQIVND (reference sequence). CDR3 DNA: TGTGCCACCGATCGACAGGGAGGTAACCAGCCCCAGCATTTT. Amino acids: CATDRQGGNQPQHF.